This T cell receptor beta chain was retrieved from a study of cytomegalovirus exposure and HLA in healthy donors (dated by TCRdb to between 2016 and 2019). Study-level background: According to an earlier analysis of several hundred of the donors, about 179 million T cells yielded roughly 110 million unique TCR beta sequences and approximately 300 Gb of sequence data. Typing coverage differed by locus: A, B, C, DRB1 and DQB1 were typed in roughly 629-630 donors, DQA1 in about 510, DPA1 in around 600, and DPB1 in about 450. An early release covering around 630 HLA-typed donors comprised approximately 290 gigabases of sequencing data and approximately 80 million unique TCR sequences. Using immunosequencing, the study profiled T cell repertoires from about 610 subjects and related those repertoires to cytomegalovirus serostatus. An earlier analysis of some 500 of the donors used high-throughput TCR beta sequencing to judge whether each TCR beta V gene segment behaved as functional or pseudogenic. To predict cytomegalovirus infection status, the study combined high-throughput TCR immunosequencing, statistical association of individual TCRs with disease status, and machine learning. Rather than drawing on any new phenotypic data, the later analysis identified candidate immune exposures from TCR beta sequences and the way those sequences occurred across donors. All discovery cohort repertoires had been generated using a single sequencing platform. The genetic ancestry cluster associated with self-reported Caucasian donors included 65% to 90% of the 398 genotyped donors. Because of strong linkage in the cohort, five DR-DQ haplotypes were treated as single units for association and clustering. Among 300 to 500 genotyped donors of the cohort, an average of around 220,000 unique TCR beta nucleotide sequences was sequenced per donor, of which approximately 19% were non-productive. A later genetic analysis used genome-wide SNP genotypes for 398 of the 666 donors, treating that subset as a discovery cohort. In addition to the first cohort of roughly 700 subjects, a separate validation cohort of 100 to 150 different subjects was used. Both class I and class II loci were covered by HLA typing, at four-digit resolution. The study aimed to test whether cataloging public T cell receptors could reveal signatures of past pathogen exposure. Donor age, sex, ethnicity and CMV serostatus were compiled alongside the repertoire data. A later analysis re-analyzed previously published TCR beta repertoires from approximately 670 donors and added high-resolution HLA genotyping to study TCR occurrence patterns. Study-wide findings and limitations: A later genetic analysis associated a missense DCLRE1C variant with V-gene and J-gene trimming of TCR beta chains, and an independent cohort replicated the association. Roughly 15 rarely observed V segments, including chromosome 9 orphons, were excluded from the earlier analysis of a few hundred of the donors because counts were too low. Most TCR sequences were observed very rarely across donors, whereas some public TCRs were present in many individuals. In a later analysis, HLA-associated TCR beta chains showed more clonal expansion and lower generation probabilities than non-associated chains that were equally common. A further reported finding was that TCR beta sequences accurately predicted the HLA-A and HLA-B alleles for most subjects in the first cohort. The only immune exposure information available for the cohort was CMV serostatus. Correlated functional status among segregating V segments might reflect linkage disequilibrium, but an unknown experimental factor could not be ruled out. Assigning TCR associations to individual alleles was difficult when HLA alleles, especially DR and DQ, strongly co-occurred. Several of the top co-occurrence clusters appeared to be linked to parvovirus B19, influenza, CMV and Epstein-Barr virus, according to a later analysis. The cohort was sequenced for TCR beta chains only, and without alpha or paired-chain data the features that could be detected were limited. According to a later genetic analysis, donors in an Asian-associated ancestry cluster had fewer N-insertions in productive TCRs than the approximately 670-donor mean. Presence/absence analyses assumed roughly uniform sequencing depth across donors, an assumption that may not hold. In both the original and validation cohorts, the classifier was reported to diagnose cytomegalovirus status with high specificity and sensitivity. In a later analysis, most CMV-associated TCR beta chains were found to appear HLA-restricted, with HLA associations seemingly driven largely by CMV exposure. In an earlier analysis of fewer than 700 of the donors, most TCR beta V segments appeared in productive rearrangements about 87% or about 30% of the time, broadly matching IMGT annotations. A group of highly shared sequence variants was considered likely to be a technical artifact of the sequencing pipeline. Some IMGT-functional V segments, including TRBV6-2 and TRBV6-3, could not be told apart with the 87-base-pair reads, so those segments were excluded. HLA typing was unavailable for some donors at each locus, so association tests used only the typed subset. According to a later analysis, TCR association rates differed among HLA loci, with DRB1 alleles showing the most associated TCRs and HLA-C alleles showing the fewest. Specific HLA alleles were associated with roughly 16,000 TCR beta sequences at a false discovery rate of 0.05 in a later analysis. The authors suggested that the approach could potentially be generalized to other disease states and immunological phenotypes. A few of the identified cytomegalovirus-associated TCR beta chains were confirmed in vitro to be specific for cytomegalovirus antigens. The study gave a list of some 150 TCR beta chains associated with cytomegalovirus.

The library relied on the immunoSEQ multiplex PCR assay. For the multiplex PCR, a mixture combining 60 forward primers for TCR Vbeta segments and 13 reverse primers for TCR Jbeta segments was used. Amplification of the CDR3 region of rearranged TCR beta genes was performed with a multiplex PCR assay on genomic DNA. The amplified TCR beta libraries were sequenced on the Illumina HiSeq System as 87-base-pair reads. In the original analysis: A later analysis counted tens of millions of unique TCR beta chains across the 666 repertoires, and around 9.9 million of these chains were shared by at least two donors. To remove PCR and sequencing errors, raw reads were error-corrected and collapsed into unique sequences using a nearest-neighbor algorithm that merged closely related sequences. To assign V, D and J gene segments, CDR3 sequences were aligned to IMGT reference sequences. For a sequence to be retained, a match of at least six nucleotides to both a V gene segment and a J gene segment was required. Rearrangements were called productive when the CDR3 lacked stop codons and stayed in frame with V and J; all others were non-productive. CDR3 was defined according to IMGT convention as the region running from the second conserved V-encoded cysteine to the conserved J-encoded phenylalanine. The earlier analysis of 587 of the donors excluded sequences that lacked an unambiguous match to a single V gene segment. An earlier analysis of under 750 of the donors called V segments functional above 56.7% productive rearrangements and segregating when the between-donor standard deviation exceeded 5%. A statistical classification framework was built for diagnosing cytomegalovirus status from the catalog of TCR beta chain sequences. In a later analysis, TCR nucleotide sequences were compared against IMGT/GENE-DB human TR gene sequences so that V and J genes could be assigned. Using the TCRdist pipeline, a later analysis assigned CDR3 sequences along with most-parsimonious VDJ recombination scenarios. A later analysis defined each TCR beta chain by its CDR3 amino acid sequence plus V-gene family, and excluded reads lacking a unique V-gene family. A later analysis removed 500 to 600 highly shared, low-generation-probability nucleotide sequences to deal with suspected cross-contamination and a sequencing artifact. In a later analysis, a clonal expansion index for each public chain was calculated from normalized within-repertoire ranks of inferred template counts. A later analysis computed generation probabilities with a VDJ recombination model fitted to out-of-frame rearrangements, and checked the results against IGoR. In a later analysis, TCR-TCR, TCR-HLA and TCR-CMV co-occurrence was scored with hypergeometric tests, and a repertoire-size bias correction was applied to TCR pairs. False discovery rates were estimated in a later analysis by permuting HLA or CMV assignments 20 times. A later analysis grouped co-occurring TCRs with DBSCAN, adding TCRdist sequence similarity when clustering within HLA-allele-positive subsets. Repertoires with fewer than 30,000 or more than 120,000 public chains were left out of co-occurrence clustering, as were five repertoires with anomalous nucleotide sharing. TCRdb took this table from immuneACCESS and kept in-frame rearrangements with V and J called. Such tables lack part of the clones; where checked against another copy, unresolved V genes explain under half of the gap, and the rest is unexplained. That table furnishes V, J and clone size, whereas the DNA furnished D and trimming. The sample includes under 140,000 clones, with around 79% observed a single time. Approximately 1.2% of the sample comes from the top ten.

CDR1 is given as SQVTM and CDR2 as ANQGSEA, both from the germline V gene. The CDR3 sequence holds 15 residues, the cysteine and phenylalanine included. The retained sequence is limited to the CDR3, 45 bases, with the frame set at the first base. V trim: 2 bases; J trim: 4 bases; unmatched bases: 9. Points on this clone: No antigen is known for it. Per-base qualities were not stored, and no clone one base away is much larger.

The cohort comprised around 700 healthy bone marrow donors. All cohort members were sampled while nominally healthy, although unrecorded immune exposures were likely present. The donor tested CMV seronegative, placing the donor among the roughly 350 seronegative members of the cohort. Each donor provided a peripheral blood sample, and peripheral blood mononuclear cells were used for TCR beta sequencing. Genomic DNA extraction from the blood cell samples was performed with the Qiagen DNeasy Blood Extraction Kit. The chain is made from TRBV29-1 and TRBJ2-3, with 7 bases matching TRBD2. This TCR derives from a woman aged 25 to 39 in good health and CMV-seronegative. The specimen was PBMCs. The nucleotide sequence reads as follows: TGCAGCGTTGAATTAGGGCGGGAGTACGCAGATACGCAGTATTTT. Its amino acids are CSVELGREYADTQYF.